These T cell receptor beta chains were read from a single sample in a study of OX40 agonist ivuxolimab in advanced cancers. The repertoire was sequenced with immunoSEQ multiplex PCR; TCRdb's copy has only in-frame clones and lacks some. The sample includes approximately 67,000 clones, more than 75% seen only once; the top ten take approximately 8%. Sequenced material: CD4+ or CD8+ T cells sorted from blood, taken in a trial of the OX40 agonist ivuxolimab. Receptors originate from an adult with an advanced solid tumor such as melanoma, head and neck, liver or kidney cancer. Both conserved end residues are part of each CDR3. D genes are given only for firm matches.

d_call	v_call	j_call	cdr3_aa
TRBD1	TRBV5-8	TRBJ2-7	CASSHYPGTAFYEQYF
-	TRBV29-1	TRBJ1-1	CSVSGTTTEAFF
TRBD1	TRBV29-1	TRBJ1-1	CSVEGYRGRDTEAFF
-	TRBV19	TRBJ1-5	CASSGQHSNQPQHF
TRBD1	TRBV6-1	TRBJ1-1	CASSDHRGLTEAFF
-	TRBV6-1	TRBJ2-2	CASSEGHYTGELFF
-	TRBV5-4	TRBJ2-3	CASSSSGAEFDTQYF
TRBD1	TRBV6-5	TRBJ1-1	CASRTSPQGTVAFF
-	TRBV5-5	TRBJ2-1	CASSLGFYWNEQFF
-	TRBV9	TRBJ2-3	CASSVVGHSTDTQYF
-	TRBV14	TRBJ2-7	CASSQVPGYEQYF
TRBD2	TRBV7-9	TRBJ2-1	CASSRTSGRQGEQFF
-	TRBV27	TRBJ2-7	CASSSRAVAGKTYEQYF
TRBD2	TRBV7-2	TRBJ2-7	CASSLRTSGGEQYF
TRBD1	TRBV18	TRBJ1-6	CASSRTRGQGEGPLHF
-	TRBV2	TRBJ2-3	CASSERGLGDTQYF
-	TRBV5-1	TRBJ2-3	CASSREVRVSTDTQYF
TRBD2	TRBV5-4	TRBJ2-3	CASSPGLAGVTDTQYF
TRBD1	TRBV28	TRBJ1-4	CASSWDRDEKLFF
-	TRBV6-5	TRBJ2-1	CASSLKGRSSYNEQFF
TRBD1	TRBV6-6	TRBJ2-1	CASSPRDRGNEQFF
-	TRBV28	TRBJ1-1	CASSPGDTEAFF
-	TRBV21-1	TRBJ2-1	CASSRTGGEKYNEQFF
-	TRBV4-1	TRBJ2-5	CASSFQETQYF
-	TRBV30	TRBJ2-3	CAWSVSGPTDTQYF
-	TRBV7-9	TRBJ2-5	CASSPGSLQTQYF
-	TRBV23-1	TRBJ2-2	CASSHHGPRRPGELFF
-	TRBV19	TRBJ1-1	CASSIRSGSTEAFF
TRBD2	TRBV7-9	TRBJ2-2	CASSTRSGRGTGELFF
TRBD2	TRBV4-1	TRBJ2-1	CASSQRGLAGGDEQFF
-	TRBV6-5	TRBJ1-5	CASSSRQGVKPQHF
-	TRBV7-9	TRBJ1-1	CASGRTDTEAFF
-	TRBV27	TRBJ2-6	CASSSRRGGANVLTF
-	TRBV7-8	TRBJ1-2	CASSLIGSGSRYTF
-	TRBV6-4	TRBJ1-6	CASSEAENSPLHF
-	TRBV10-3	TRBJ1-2	CAISESSYGYTF
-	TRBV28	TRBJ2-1	CASAGSYNEQFF
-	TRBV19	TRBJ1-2	CASSIDRGGYGYTF
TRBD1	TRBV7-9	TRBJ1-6	CASSSTTPTGNSPLHF
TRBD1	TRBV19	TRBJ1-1	CASSQGALEPNTEAFF
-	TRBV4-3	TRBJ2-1	CASSQGGVFSRNEQFF
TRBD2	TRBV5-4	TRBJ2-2	CASSLVGSGDTGELFF
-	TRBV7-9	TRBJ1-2	CASSPNRANYGYTF
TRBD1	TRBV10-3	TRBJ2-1	CAIRGQGAYNEQFF
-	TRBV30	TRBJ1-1	CAWSRSTMNTEAFF
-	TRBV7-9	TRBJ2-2	CASSYRTDPGELFF
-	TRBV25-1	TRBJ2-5	CASSDWDQETQYF
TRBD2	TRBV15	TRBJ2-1	CATSTRTSGNFNEQFF
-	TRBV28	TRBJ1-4	CASKEGGRQNEKLFF
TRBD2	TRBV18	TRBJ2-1	CASSRTSGGGEQFF
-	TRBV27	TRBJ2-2	CASTWGENTGELFF
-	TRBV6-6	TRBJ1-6	CASKRYNDSPLHF
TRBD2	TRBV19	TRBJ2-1	CASSMFGGDYNEQFF
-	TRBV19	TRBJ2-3	CASSIAGTDTQYF